This T cell receptor (beta chain) was documented in a study of shared clonotypes between healthy human individuals. TCRdb's copy holds only in-frame clones and misses some; the assay was immunoSEQ multiplex PCR. The sample contains approximately 1.9 million clones, around 93% of which appear only once. Broader study findings: The sole specimen, blood, was sampled, and tissue repertoires likely differ.

The germline V gene encodes CDR1 MDHEN and CDR2 SYDVKM. The ends lost 2 bases at V and 0 bases at J; junction bases unmatched: 10. The CDR3 sequence is 17 residues long. On this clone: The antigen is unknown.

The naive CD8 population came from CD45RO-negative cells selected for CCR7, without terminally differentiated effector memory CD45RA+ cells. Sequencing used naive CD8+ T cells from PBMCs. The clonotype comes from a young man in good health. Some clones in this sample may be carry-over from other donors' samples. The chain uses TRBV28 and TRBJ2-7, with 7 bases matching TRBD1. The CDR3 region is CASSLLSAGTDSYEQYF. CDR3 sequence (DNA): TGTGCCAGCAGTTTACTCTCAGCCGGGACAGACTCCTACGAGCAGTACTTC.